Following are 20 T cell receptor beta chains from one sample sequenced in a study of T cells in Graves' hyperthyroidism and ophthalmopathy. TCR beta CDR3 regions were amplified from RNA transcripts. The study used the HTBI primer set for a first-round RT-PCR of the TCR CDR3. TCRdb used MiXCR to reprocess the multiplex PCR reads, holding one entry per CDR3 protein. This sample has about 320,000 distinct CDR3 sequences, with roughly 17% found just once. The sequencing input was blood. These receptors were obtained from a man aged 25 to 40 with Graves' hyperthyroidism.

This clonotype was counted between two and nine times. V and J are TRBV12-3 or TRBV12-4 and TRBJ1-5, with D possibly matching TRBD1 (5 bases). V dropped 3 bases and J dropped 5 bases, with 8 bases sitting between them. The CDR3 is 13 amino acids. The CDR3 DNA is TGTGCCAGCAGTTTCAGGGAGCATCAGCCCCAGCATTTT. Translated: CASSFREHQPQHF.

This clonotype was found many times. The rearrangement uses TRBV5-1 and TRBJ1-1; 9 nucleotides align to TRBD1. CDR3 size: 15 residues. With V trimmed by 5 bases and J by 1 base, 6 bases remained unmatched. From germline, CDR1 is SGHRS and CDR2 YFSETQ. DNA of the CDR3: TGCGCCAGCAGGCTGACAGGGGGTACGAACACTGAAGCTTTCTTT. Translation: CASRLTGGTNTEAFF.

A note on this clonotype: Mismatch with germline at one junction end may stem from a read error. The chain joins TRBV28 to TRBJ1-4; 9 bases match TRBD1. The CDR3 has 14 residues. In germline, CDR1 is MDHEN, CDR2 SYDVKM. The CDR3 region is CACSWTGDGEKLFF. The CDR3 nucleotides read TGTGCCTGCAGTTGGACAGGGGATGGAGAAAAACTGTTTTTT.

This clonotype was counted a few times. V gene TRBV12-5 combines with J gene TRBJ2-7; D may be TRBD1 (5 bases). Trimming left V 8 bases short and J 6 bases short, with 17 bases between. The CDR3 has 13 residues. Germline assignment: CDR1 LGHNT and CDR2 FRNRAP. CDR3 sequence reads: CASSSTGIAEQYF. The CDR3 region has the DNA TGTGCTAGTTCTTCCACAGGTATTGCCGAGCAGTACTTC.

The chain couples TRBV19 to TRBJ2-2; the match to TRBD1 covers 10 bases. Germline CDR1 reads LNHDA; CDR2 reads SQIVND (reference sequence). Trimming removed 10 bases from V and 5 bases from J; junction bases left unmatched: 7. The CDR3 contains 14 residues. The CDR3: CATMDRGETGELFF. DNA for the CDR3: TGTGCCACCATGGACAGGGGGGAAACCGGGGAGCTGTTTTTT.

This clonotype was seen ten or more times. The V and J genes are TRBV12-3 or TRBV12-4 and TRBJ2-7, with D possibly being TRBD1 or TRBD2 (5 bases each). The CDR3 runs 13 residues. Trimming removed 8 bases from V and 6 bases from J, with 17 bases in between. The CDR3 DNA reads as TGTGCCAGCGGGGACGGCCAAACCTCCGAGCAGTACTTC. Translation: CASGDGQTSEQYF.

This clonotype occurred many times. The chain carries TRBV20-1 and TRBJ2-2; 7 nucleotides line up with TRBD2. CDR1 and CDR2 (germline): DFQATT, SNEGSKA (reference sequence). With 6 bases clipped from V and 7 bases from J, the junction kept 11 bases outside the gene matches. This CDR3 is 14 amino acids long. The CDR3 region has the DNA TGCAGTGCATTGAGCGGGATCAAGGACGGGGAGCTGTTTTTT. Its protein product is CSALSGIKDGELFF.

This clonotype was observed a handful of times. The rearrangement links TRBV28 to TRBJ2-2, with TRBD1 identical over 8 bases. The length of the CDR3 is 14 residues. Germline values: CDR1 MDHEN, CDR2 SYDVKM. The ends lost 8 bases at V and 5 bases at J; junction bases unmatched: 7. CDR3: CASGRTGSTGELFF. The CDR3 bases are TGTGCCAGCGGTCGGACAGGGTCGACCGGGGAGCTGTTTTTT.

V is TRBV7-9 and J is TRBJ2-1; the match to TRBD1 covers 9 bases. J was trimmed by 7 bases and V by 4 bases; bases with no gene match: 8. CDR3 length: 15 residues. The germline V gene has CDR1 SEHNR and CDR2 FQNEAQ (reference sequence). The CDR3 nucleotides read TGTGCCAGCAGCTACAGGGGGCGGTGGTCGAATGAGCAGTTCTTC. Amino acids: CASSYRGRWSNEQFF.

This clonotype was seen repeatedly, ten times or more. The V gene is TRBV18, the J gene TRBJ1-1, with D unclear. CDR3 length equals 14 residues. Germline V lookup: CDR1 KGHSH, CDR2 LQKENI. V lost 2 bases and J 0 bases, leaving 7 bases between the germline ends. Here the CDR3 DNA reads TGTGCCAGCTCACCAACCAGACTGAACACTGAAGCTTTCTTT. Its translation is CASSPTRLNTEAFF.

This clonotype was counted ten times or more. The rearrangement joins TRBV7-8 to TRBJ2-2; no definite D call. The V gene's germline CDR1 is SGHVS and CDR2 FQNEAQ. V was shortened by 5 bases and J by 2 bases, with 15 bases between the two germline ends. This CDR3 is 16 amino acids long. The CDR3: CASSPRRMGNTGELFF. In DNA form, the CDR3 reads TGTGCCAGCAGCCCTCGTCGGATGGGAAACACCGGGGAGCTGTTTTTT.

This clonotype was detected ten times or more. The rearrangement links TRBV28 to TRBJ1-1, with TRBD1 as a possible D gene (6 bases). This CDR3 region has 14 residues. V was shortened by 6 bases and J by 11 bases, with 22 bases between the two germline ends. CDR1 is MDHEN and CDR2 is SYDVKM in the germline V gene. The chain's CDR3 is CASSQPTGQGRAFF. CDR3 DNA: TGTGCCAGCAGCCAACCTACTGGGCAGGGGAGGGCTTTCTTT.

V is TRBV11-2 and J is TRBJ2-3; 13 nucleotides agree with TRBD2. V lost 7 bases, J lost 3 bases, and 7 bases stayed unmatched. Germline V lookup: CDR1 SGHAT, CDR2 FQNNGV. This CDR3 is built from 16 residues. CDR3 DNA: TGTGCCAGCAACCCCGGGACTAGCGGGGTTACAGATACGCAGTATTTT. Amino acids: CASNPGTSGVTDTQYF.

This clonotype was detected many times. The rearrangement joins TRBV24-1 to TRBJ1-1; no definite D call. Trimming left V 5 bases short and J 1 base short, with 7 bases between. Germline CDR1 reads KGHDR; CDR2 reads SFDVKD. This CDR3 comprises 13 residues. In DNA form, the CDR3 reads TGTGCCACCAGTGTTGCGGGGAACACTGAAGCTTTCTTT. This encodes CATSVAGNTEAFF.

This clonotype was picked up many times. The CDR3: CASNKAGDPISGANVLTF. CDR3 bases: TGCGCCAGCAATAAAGCGGGAGATCCGATCTCTGGGGCCAACGTCCTGACTTTC. This chain uses TRBV5-1 with TRBJ2-6, with 8 bases that match TRBD2. Per the germline V gene, CDR1 is SGHRS and CDR2 is YFSETQ. The CDR3 covers 18 residues. V dropped 6 bases and J dropped 0; count of bases not matched to a gene: 11.

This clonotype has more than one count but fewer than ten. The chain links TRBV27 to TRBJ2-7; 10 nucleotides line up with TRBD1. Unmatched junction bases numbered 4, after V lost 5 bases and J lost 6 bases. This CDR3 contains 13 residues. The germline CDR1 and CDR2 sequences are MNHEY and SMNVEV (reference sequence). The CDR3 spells CASSPRDRGEQYF. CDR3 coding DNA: TGTGCCAGCAGTCCCCGGGACAGGGGCGAGCAGTACTTC.

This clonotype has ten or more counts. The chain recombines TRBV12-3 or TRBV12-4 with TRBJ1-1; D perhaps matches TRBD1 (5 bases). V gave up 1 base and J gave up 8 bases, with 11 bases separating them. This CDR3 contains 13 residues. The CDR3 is CASSLGPGLEAFF. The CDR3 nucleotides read TGTGCCAGCAGTTTAGGTCCGGGACTAGAAGCTTTCTTT.

This CDR3 reads CASRDDGTGGIYEQYF. As DNA, the CDR3 is TGTGCCAGCAGGGACGACGGGACAGGGGGTATCTACGAGCAGTACTTC. The chain recombines TRBV28 with TRBJ2-7; 11 nucleotides match TRBD1. CDR1 is MDHEN and CDR2 is SYDVKM in the germline V gene. J gave up 3 bases and V 6 bases, and 10 bases lay outside the gene matches. The CDR3 covers 16 residues.

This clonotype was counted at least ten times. CDR3 region: CSVAFRGHTEAFF. The CDR3 DNA reads TGCAGCGTTGCGTTCAGGGGGCACACTGAAGCTTTCTTT. The chain employs TRBV29-1 and TRBJ1-1, with 8 bases lining up with TRBD1. V lost 4 bases, J lost 3 bases, and 4 bases stayed unmatched. Germline CDR1 and CDR2: SQVTM and ANQGSEA. The CDR3 contains 13 residues.

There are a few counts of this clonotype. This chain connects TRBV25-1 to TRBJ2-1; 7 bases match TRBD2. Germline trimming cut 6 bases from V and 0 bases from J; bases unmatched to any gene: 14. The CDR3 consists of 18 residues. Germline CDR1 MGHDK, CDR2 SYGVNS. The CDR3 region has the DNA TGTGCCAGCAGAAGCGGGACGGGGAAACTCGGCTCCTACAATGAGCAGTTCTTC. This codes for CASRSGTGKLGSYNEQFF.